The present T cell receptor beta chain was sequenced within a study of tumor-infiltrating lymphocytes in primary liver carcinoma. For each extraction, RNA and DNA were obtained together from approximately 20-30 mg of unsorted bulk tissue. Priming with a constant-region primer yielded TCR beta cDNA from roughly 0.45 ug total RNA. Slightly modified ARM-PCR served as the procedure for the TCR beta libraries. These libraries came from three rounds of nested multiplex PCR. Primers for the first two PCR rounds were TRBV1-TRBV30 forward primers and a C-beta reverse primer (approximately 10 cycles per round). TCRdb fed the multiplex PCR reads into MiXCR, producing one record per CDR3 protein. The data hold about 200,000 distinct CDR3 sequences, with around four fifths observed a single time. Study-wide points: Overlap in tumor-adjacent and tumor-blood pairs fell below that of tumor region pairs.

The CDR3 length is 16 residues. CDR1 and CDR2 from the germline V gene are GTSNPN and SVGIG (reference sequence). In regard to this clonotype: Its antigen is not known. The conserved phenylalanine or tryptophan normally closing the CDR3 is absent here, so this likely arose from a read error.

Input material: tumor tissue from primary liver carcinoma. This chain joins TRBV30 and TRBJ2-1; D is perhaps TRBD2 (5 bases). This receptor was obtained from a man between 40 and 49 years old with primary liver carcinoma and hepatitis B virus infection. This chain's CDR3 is CAWSRPGSESYNGQFL. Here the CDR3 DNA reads TGTGCCTGGAGCCGGCCGGGGTCAGAGTCCTACAATGGGCAGTTCTTA.